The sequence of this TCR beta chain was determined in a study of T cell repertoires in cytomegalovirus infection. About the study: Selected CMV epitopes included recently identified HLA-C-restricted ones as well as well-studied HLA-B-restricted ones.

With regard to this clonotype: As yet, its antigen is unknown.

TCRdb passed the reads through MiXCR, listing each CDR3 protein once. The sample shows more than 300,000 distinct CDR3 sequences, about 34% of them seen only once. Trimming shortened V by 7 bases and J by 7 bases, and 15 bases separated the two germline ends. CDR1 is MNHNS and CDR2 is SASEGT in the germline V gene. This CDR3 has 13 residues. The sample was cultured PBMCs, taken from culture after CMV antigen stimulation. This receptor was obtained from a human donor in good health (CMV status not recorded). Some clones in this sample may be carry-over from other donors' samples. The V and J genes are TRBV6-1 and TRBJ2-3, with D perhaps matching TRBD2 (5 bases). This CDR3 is CASKVASLHTQYF. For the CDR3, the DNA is TGTGCCAGCAAGGTGGCTAGCCTTCATACGCAGTATTTT.